The clone carrying this T cell receptor (beta chain) showed up just a few times. Germline V gene lookup returns CDR1 MDHEN and CDR2 SYDVKM. This CDR3 region has 13 residues. V was trimmed by 10 bases and J by 4 bases, leaving 16 bases between them. This sample was taken from a study of cytomegalovirus exposure and HLA in healthy donors. Researchers ran the PCR with 60 Vbeta and 13 Jbeta primers. Profiled with immunoSEQ multiplex PCR; TCRdb holds only in-frame clones, not every one. The data contain around 200,000 clones, 79% of them singletons. V is TRBV28 and J is TRBJ1-2; maybe TRBD1 (6 bases). This clonotype was obtained from a young woman in good health and CMV-seronegative. The material sequenced was PBMCs. This CDR3 is CATTWARGYGYTF. Here the CDR3 DNA reads TGTGCCACAACTTGGGCCAGGGGCTATGGCTACACCTTC.